The rows below give T cell receptor beta chains drawn from one sample of a study of cytomegalovirus exposure and HLA in healthy donors. Clones were read by immunoSEQ multiplex PCR, and TCRdb kept only the in-frame ones, dropping some. Of around 220,000 clones listed, 65% to 80% were seen once; the top ten hold about a sixth. Sequencing was performed on PBMCs. The receptors originated from a man aged 40-49 years in good health and CMV-seronegative. The CDR3 runs from the conserved cysteine through the conserved F or W. The D gene is left open where the match is weak. Clone size appears in some rows only: once, few, many, or a class for an expanded clone.

D gene: -
V gene: TRBV15
clone size: -
J gene: TRBJ1-5
CDR3 protein: CATSILNQPQHF
CDR3 DNA: TGTGCCACCAGCATCCTGAATCAGCCCCAGCATTTT

D gene: -
V gene: TRBV7-9
clone size: once
J gene: TRBJ1-2
CDR3 protein: CASSSFSTGLYGYTF
CDR3 DNA: TGTGCCAGCAGCTCTTTTTCAACAGGGCTCTATGGCTACACCTTC

D gene: -
V gene: TRBV7-6
clone size: -
J gene: TRBJ2-1
CDR3 protein: CAGSKISYNEQFF
CDR3 DNA: TGTGCCGGCAGCAAAATTAGCTACAATGAGCAGTTCTTC

D gene: TRBD1
V gene: TRBV9
clone size: -
J gene: TRBJ1-2
CDR3 protein: CASSAVPGQGSGNYGYTF
CDR3 DNA: TGTGCCAGCAGCGCCGTCCCGGGACAGGGTTCGGGTAACTATGGCTACACCTTC

D gene: TRBD1
V gene: TRBV5-1
clone size: -
J gene: TRBJ2-7
CDR3 protein: CASSLEPGGSYEQYF
CDR3 DNA: TGCGCCAGCAGCTTGGAGCCAGGGGGCTCCTACGAGCAGTACTTC

D gene: TRBD1
V gene: TRBV5-6
clone size: once
J gene: TRBJ1-1
CDR3 protein: CASSPDRGNTEAFF
CDR3 DNA: TGTGCCAGCAGCCCCGACAGGGGGAACACTGAAGCTTTCTTT

D gene: TRBD2
V gene: TRBV11-2
clone size: once
J gene: TRBJ2-3
CDR3 protein: CASSPGLAVYSTDTQYF
CDR3 DNA: TGTGCCAGCAGCCCGGGACTAGCAGTATATAGCACAGATACGCAGTATTTT

D gene: TRBD2
V gene: TRBV7-6
clone size: -
J gene: TRBJ2-3
CDR3 protein: CASSSSGRTDTQYF
CDR3 DNA: TGTGCCAGCAGTTCAAGCGGGAGAACAGATACGCAGTATTTT

D gene: -
V gene: TRBV7-2
clone size: few
J gene: TRBJ1-4
CDR3 protein: CASSSGTRGRLFF
CDR3 DNA: TGTGCCAGCAGTAGCGGCACCCGTGGCCGCCTCTTTTTT

D gene: -
V gene: TRBV9
clone size: -
J gene: TRBJ2-3
CDR3 protein: CASSPQGGISTDTQYF
CDR3 DNA: TGTGCCAGCAGCCCCCAGGGCGGAATATCCACAGATACGCAGTATTTT

D gene: -
V gene: TRBV6-4
clone size: -
J gene: TRBJ2-2
CDR3 protein: CASSPDLNTGELFF
CDR3 DNA: TGTGCCAGCAGTCCGGACTTGAACACCGGGGAGCTGTTTTTT

D gene: -
V gene: TRBV28
clone size: -
J gene: TRBJ1-1
CDR3 protein: CASVVGGPMNTEAFF
CDR3 DNA: TGTGCCAGCGTTGTGGGGGGACCTATGAACACTGAAGCTTTCTTT

D gene: -
V gene: TRBV27
clone size: -
J gene: TRBJ2-1
CDR3 protein: CASSLRLGGNEQFF
CDR3 DNA: TGTGCCAGCAGTTTGAGACTGGGGGGCAATGAGCAGTTCTTC

D gene: -
V gene: TRBV19
clone size: once
J gene: TRBJ1-5
CDR3 protein: CASSPSAGQPQHF
CDR3 DNA: TGTGCCAGTAGTCCCTCAGCGGGTCAGCCCCAGCATTTT

D gene: TRBD2
V gene: TRBV29-1
clone size: -
J gene: TRBJ2-3
CDR3 protein: CSVSGAGLAGASTDTQYF
CDR3 DNA: TGCAGCGTCTCAGGGGCGGGACTAGCGGGAGCTAGCACAGATACGCAGTATTTT

D gene: TRBD2
V gene: TRBV10-2
clone size: -
J gene: TRBJ2-5
CDR3 protein: CASSGTSVGTQYF
CDR3 DNA: TGCGCCAGCTCCGGGACTAGCGTGGGGACCCAGTACTTC

D gene: -
V gene: TRBV5-1
clone size: -
J gene: TRBJ2-6
CDR3 protein: CASSLQTSRSGANVLTF
CDR3 DNA: TGCGCCAGCAGCTTGCAAACGAGCCGCTCTGGGGCCAACGTCCTGACTTTC

D gene: -
V gene: TRBV28
clone size: -
J gene: TRBJ1-5
CDR3 protein: CASNGALNNQPQHF
CDR3 DNA: TGTGCCAGCAATGGGGCGCTAAACAATCAGCCCCAGCATTTT

D gene: -
V gene: TRBV5-5
clone size: few
J gene: TRBJ1-2
CDR3 protein: CASSLDPGASGYTF
CDR3 DNA: TGTGCCAGCAGCTTGGACCCTGGGGCTAGTGGCTACACCTTC

D gene: TRBD2
V gene: TRBV5-1
clone size: once
J gene: TRBJ2-1
CDR3 protein: CASSSVGASGTDEQFF
CDR3 DNA: TGCGCCAGCAGCTCCGTAGGGGCTAGCGGGACCGATGAGCAGTTCTTC